Sequencing of this T cell receptor (beta chain) was carried out in a study of technical replicates of blood from a handful of donors. Germline CDR1 is SGHTA and CDR2 is FQGNSA. V lost 3 bases to trimming and J lost 3 bases, with 7 bases between them. CDR3 length: 13 amino acids. Data came from immunoSEQ multiplex PCR; TCRdb stores just in-frame clones and leaves some out. The sample yields roughly 68,000 clones, more than 85% seen once. This clone was picked up a small number of times. This TCR was recovered from a human donor in good health. Some clones in this sample may be carry-over from other donors' samples. V is TRBV7-2 and J is TRBJ2-3, with D maybe TRBD1 (6 bases). Sequenced input: PBMCs. The CDR3: CASSFRGTDTQYF. The CDR3 DNA reads TGTGCCAGCAGCTTCAGGGGAACAGATACGCAGTATTTT.